The present T cell receptor (beta chain) was sequenced within a study of regulatory T cells in long-lasting Graves disease. Looking at the study overall: Patients met the persistent Graves' disease definition after over 5 years of antithyroid drugs with positive TSH receptor antibodies. Findings and caveats of the study: The analysis examined peripheral blood only and excluded thyroid tissue. Among samples with persistent disease, TRBV28, TRBJ1-2 and TRBJ2-5 were favored.

Time point meaning: persistent/refractory GD, antithyroid drugs over 5 years with positive TRAb. The TCR library used RNA extracted from PBMCs. CDR3-region Arm-PCR and iRepertoire HTBI primers produced the TCR beta libraries. Original data processing: Identification across samples found about 65 TRBV and around 15 TRBJ segments. TCRdb reprocessed the multiplex PCR reads via MiXCR and lists one record per CDR3 protein. TCRdb, rather than the study authors, made the V and J calls. The sample has 300,000 to 400,000 distinct CDR3 sequences, less than 20% seen once; the top ten hold less than 30%. This clonotype was seen just once. Its target is unknown. Per germline, CDR1 MNHGY and CDR2 SVAAGI. V dropped 2 bases and J dropped 5 bases, with 16 bases sitting between them. CDR3 length: 16 residues.

V is TRBV6-9 and J is TRBJ1-5; D is unclear. Source: peripheral blood mononuclear cells (PBMCs), taken when the disease was refractory, from a patient treated with antithyroid drugs. The sequence was collected from a female donor with Graves disease. The CDR3 nucleotides are TGTGCCAGCAGTTATCCCACCACAGTGGGCGATCAGCCCCAGCATTTT. It is translated as CASSYPTTVGDQPQHF.